This TCR beta chain was observed in a study of OX40 agonist ivuxolimab in advanced cancers. Background on the study: Patients received ivuxolimab, an intravenous treatment, every 2 weeks at 0.01 to 10 mg/kg. A male proportion of just over 80% was recorded, with mean age about 60 years and range about 23 to 80. One hepatocellular carcinoma and a couple of cutaneous melanoma patients partially responded.

Exclusion applied to patients with autoimmune disease history or systemic immunosuppression. CDR3 size: 14 residues. The data were produced by immunoSEQ multiplex PCR, yet TCRdb's version contains in-frame clones alone and is incomplete. The sample lists 87,000 or so clones; about 87% were seen once. The chain is built from TRBV21-1 and TRBJ2-1; no check of the table's D call, TRBD1, against the DNA was made. TRBV21-1 has pseudogene status. The sequencing used CD4+ or CD8+ T cells sorted from blood, collected in a trial of the OX40 agonist ivuxolimab. The TCR originated in an adult with an advanced solid tumor such as melanoma, head and neck, liver or kidney cancer. This CDR3 is CASTIWDTYNEQFF. As DNA, the CDR3 is TGTGCCAGCACCATATGGGACACCTACAATGAGCAGTTCTTC.